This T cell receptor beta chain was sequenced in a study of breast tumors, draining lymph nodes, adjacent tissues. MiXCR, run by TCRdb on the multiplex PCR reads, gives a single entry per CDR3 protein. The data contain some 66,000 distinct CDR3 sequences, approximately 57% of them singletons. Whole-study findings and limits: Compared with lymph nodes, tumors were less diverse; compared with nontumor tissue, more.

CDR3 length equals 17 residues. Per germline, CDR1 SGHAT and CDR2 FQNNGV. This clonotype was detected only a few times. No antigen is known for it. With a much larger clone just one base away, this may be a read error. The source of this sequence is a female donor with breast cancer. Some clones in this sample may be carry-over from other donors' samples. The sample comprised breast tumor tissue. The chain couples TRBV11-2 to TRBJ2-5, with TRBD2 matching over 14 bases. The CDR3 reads CASSPGTSGGFQEPQYF. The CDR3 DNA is TGTGCCAGCAGCCCGGGGACTAGCGGGGGCTTCCAAGAGCCCCAGTACTTC. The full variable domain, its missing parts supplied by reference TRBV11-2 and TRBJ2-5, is EAGVAQSPRYKIIEKRQSVAFWCNPISGHATLYWYQQILGQGPKLLIQFQNNGVVDDSQLPKDRFSAERLKGVDSTLKIQPAKLEDSAVYLCASSPGTSGGFQEPQYFGPGTRLLVL.